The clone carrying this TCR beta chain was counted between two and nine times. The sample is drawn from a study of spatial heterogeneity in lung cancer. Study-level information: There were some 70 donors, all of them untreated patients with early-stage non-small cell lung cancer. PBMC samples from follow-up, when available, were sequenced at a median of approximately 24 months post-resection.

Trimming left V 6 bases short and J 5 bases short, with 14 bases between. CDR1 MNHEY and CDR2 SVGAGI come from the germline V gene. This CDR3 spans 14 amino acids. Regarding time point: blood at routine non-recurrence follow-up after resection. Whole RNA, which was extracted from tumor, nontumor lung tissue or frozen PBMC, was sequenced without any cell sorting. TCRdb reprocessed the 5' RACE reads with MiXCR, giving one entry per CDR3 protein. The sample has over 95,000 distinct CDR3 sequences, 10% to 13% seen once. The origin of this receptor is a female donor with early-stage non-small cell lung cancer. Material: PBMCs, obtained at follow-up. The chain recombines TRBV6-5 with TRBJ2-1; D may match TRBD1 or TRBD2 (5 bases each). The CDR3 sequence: CASSPRGRHNEQFF. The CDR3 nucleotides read TGTGCCAGCAGCCCCCGGGGACGGCACAATGAGCAGTTCTTC.